Listed below are T cell receptor beta chains from one sample, sequenced in a study of identical twins. Each CDR3 protein is one row after TCRdb ran MiXCR on the 5' RACE reads. The table includes roughly 470,000 distinct CDR3 sequences, 13% to 15% detected once. These data are also associated with another study on yellow fever vaccine responses in identical twins.

The sequenced material came from CD4+ T cells sorted from blood. These receptors all stem from a young woman in good health. Both conserved end residues are part of each CDR3. Fields, in order: D gene, J gene, V gene, clone size, CDR3 DNA, CDR3 protein. D genes are given only for firm matches. Clone size is not always given. Where it is, it says once, few, many or a class for expanded clones.

>TRBD2|TRBJ2-3|TRBV12-3/TRBV12-4|few
TGTGCCAGCGGCTTAGCGGGAGGGCCAGATACGCAGTATTTT
CASGLAGGPDTQYF
>-|TRBJ1-2|TRBV3-1|-
TGTGCCAGCAGCCAAGTGGGTGGCTACACCTTC
CASSQVGGYTF
>-|TRBJ1-6|TRBV11-2|few
TGTGCCAGCAGCTTAGAGGGGACTCGACAGAATTCACCCCTCCACTTT
CASSLEGTRQNSPLHF
>-|TRBJ1-2|TRBV19|-
TGTGCCAGTACCGTGGGACAAAGCTATGGCTACACCTTC
CASTVGQSYGYTF
>TRBD1|TRBJ1-5|TRBV20-1|many
TGCAGTGCTAGAAAAACAGGGGGCAATCAGCCCCAGCATTTT
CSARKTGGNQPQHF
>TRBD2|TRBJ2-7|TRBV18|-
TGTGCCAGCTCACCTCTAGCGGGAGGGGGCGAGCAGTACTTC
CASSPLAGGGEQYF
>TRBD2|TRBJ2-5|TRBV29-1|many
TGCAGCGTGGCCGAAGGGAGCGGGAGAGACGAGACCCAGTACTTC
CSVAEGSGRDETQYF
>-|TRBJ2-7|TRBV20-1|few
TGCAGTGCTAGCTCTGCGGAAGTCCTCTCCTACGAGCAGTACTTC
CSASSAEVLSYEQYF
>TRBD2|TRBJ2-3|TRBV11-2|few
TGTGCCAGCAGCCGCTCGCGGGGGGCCCCAGATACGCAGTATTTT
CASSRSRGAPDTQYF
>TRBD1|TRBJ2-4|TRBV28|many
TGTGCCAGCAGCTCCGCCCGGACAGGCTCGCCCAAAAACATTCAGTACTTC
CASSSARTGSPKNIQYF
>-|TRBJ1-2|TRBV12-3/TRBV12-4|few
TGTGCCAGCAGTCGCAGGGGCCCTTGGTCTGGCTACACCTTC
CASSRRGPWSGYTF
>-|TRBJ2-1|TRBV25-1|few
TGTGCCAGCCAAAGCCAGCGGGAGCAGTTCTTC
CASQSQREQFF
>TRBD1|TRBJ2-2|TRBV7-8|once
TGTGCCAGCAGCCAAGGGGCAGGGGGCGCGGGTACCGGGGAGCTGTTTTTT
CASSQGAGGAGTGELFF
>-|TRBJ1-5|TRBV5-6|-
TGTGCCAGCAGCTTGATGGGTCCCCCTGGGCAGCCCCAGCATTTT
CASSLMGPPGQPQHF
>-|TRBJ2-3|TRBV28|many
TGTGCCAGCAGTTTTCATCGGGAAGGAGGTACGCAGTATTTT
CASSFHREGGTQYF
>-|TRBJ2-1|TRBV10-3|few
TGTGCCATCAGCGGAGAGGGCCAGCGGGCTAGATACAATGAGCAGTTCTTC
CAISGEGQRARYNEQFF
>TRBD2|TRBJ2-1|TRBV11-2|-
TGTGCCAGCAGCTTCCACCTCACTAGCGGGGGGGCCGGTGAGCAGTTCTTC
CASSFHLTSGGAGEQFF
>TRBD2|TRBJ2-5|TRBV15|few
TGTGCCACCAGCAGGATACCTTCGGGACTAGCGGGAGTAGAGACCCAGTACTTC
CATSRIPSGLAGVETQYF
>-|TRBJ2-1|TRBV3-1|few
TGTGCCAGCAGCCATGGGACGTCTAATGAGCAGTTCTTC
CASSHGTSNEQFF
>-|TRBJ1-2|TRBV27|-
TGTGCCAGCAGTCCAAGGACAGTAGCTAACTATGGCTACACCTTC
CASSPRTVANYGYTF
>-|TRBJ1-1|TRBV6-2/TRBV6-3|few
TGTGCCAGCAGTTACGGGATCATGAACACTGAAGCTTTCTTT
CASSYGIMNTEAFF
>-|TRBJ1-1|TRBV12-3/TRBV12-4|-
TGTGCCAGCAGCCTGAACTTTGAAGCTTTCTTT
CASSLNFEAFF
>TRBD1|TRBJ1-2|TRBV6-2/TRBV6-3|-
TGTGCCAGCAGTTGTCCGACAGGGATGTGTGACTACACCTTC
CASSCPTGMCDYTF
>-|TRBJ2-2|TRBV12-3/TRBV12-4|-
TGTGCCAGCAGCAACAACGTCGGCAACACCGGGGAGCTGTTTTTT
CASSNNVGNTGELFF
>TRBD1|TRBJ2-1|TRBV12-3/TRBV12-4|many
TGTGCCAGCAACCTGGACAGGGCAAAATACAATGAGCAGTTCTTC
CASNLDRAKYNEQFF
>-|TRBJ1-5|TRBV15|few
TGTGCCACCAGCAGAGATCAGGATGGGACTCAGCCCCAGCATTTT
CATSRDQDGTQPQHF
>TRBD1|TRBJ2-5|TRBV20-1|many
TGCAGTGCTAGAGATCCGGGTGGCAGGGGGCAAGAGACCCAGTACTTC
CSARDPGGRGQETQYF
>-|TRBJ2-3|TRBV20-1|few
TGCAGTGTCGAATCCCCTGAAACAGATACGCAGTATTTT
CSVESPETDTQYF
>-|TRBJ2-3|TRBV7-9|many
TGTGCCAGCAGTCTTTTTCCGGATACGCAGTATTTT
CASSLFPDTQYF
>-|TRBJ1-2|TRBV20-1|-
TGCAGTGCTAGAGAGGGAGTTGGCTATGGCTACACCTTC
CSAREGVGYGYTF
>-|TRBJ2-5|TRBV7-2|-
TGTGCCAGCTCCACGGAGGCACAACCCGGAGGGACCCAGTACTTC
CASSTEAQPGGTQYF
>TRBD2|TRBJ2-7|TRBV14|few
TGTGCCAGCAGCCAAGCTCTCGGACTAGCGGGTTTGTACGAGCAGTACTTC
CASSQALGLAGLYEQYF